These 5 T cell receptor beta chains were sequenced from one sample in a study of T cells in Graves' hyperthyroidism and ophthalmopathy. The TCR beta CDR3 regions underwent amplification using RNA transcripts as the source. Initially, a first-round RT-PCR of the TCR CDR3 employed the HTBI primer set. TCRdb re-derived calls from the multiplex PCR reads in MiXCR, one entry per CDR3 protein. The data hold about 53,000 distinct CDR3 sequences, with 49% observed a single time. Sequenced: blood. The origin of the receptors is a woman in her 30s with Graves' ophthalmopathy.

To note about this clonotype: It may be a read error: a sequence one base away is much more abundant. CDR3 nucleotide sequence: TGTGCCAGCAGTTTAGTGAGCACCGGGAAGCTGTTTTTT. Protein sequence: CASSLVSTGKLFF. The chain employs TRBV28 and TRBJ2-2; D is possibly TRBD2 (5 bases). The CDR3 has 13 residues. Germline CDR1 is MDHEN and CDR2 is SYDVKM.

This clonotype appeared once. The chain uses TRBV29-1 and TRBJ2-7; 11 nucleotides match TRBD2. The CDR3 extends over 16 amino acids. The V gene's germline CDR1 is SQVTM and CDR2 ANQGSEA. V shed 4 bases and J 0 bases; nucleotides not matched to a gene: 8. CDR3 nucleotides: TGCAGCGTTGTCCCGGGACTAGCGGCGAGCTCCTACGAGCAGTACTTC. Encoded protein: CSVVPGLAASSYEQYF.

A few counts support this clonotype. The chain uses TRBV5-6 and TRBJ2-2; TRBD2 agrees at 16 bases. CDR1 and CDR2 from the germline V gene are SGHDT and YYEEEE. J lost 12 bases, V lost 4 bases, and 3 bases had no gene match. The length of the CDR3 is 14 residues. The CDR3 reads CASSLGLAGGKLFF. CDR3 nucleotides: TGTGCCAGCAGCCTGGGACTAGCGGGAGGGAAGCTGTTTTTT.

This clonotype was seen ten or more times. CDR3 nucleotides: TGTGCCAGCAGTGCAGGAGCGAACTATGGCTACACCTTC. Its translation: CASSAGANYGYTF. The rearrangement uses TRBV6-5 and TRBJ1-2; no firm D call. Germline loops: CDR1 MNHEY, CDR2 SVGAGI. The CDR3 totals 13 residues. Trimming shortened V by 5 bases and J by 2 bases, and 9 bases separated the two germline ends.

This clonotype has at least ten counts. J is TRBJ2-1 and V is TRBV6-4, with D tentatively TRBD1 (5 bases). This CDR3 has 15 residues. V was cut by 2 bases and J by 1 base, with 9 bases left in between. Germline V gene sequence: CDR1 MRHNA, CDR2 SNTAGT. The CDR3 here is CASSDQGASYNEQFF. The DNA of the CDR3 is TGTGCCAGCAGTGACCAGGGCGCTTCCTACAATGAGCAGTTCTTC.